Listed here are 2 T cell receptor beta chains from one sample, sequenced in a study of OX40 agonist ivuxolimab in advanced cancers. Only in-frame clones appear in the TCRdb table, and some are missing; sequencing was by immunoSEQ multiplex PCR. Of 58,000 or so clones listed, approximately 80% were seen once; the top ten hold approximately 4.5%. The sequenced sample was CD4+ or CD8+ T cells sorted from blood, obtained in a trial of the OX40 agonist ivuxolimab. These receptors were taken from an adult with an advanced solid tumor such as melanoma, head and neck, liver or kidney cancer.

V and J are TRBV27 and TRBJ2-3; TRBD1 agrees at 9 bases. After removal of 5 bases from V and 6 bases from J, the junction contained 9 bases not matched to a gene. Germline assignment: CDR1 MNHEY and CDR2 SMNVEV (reference sequence). The length of the CDR3 is 15 residues. The CDR3 protein is CASSPGTGLSDTQYF. The CDR3 bases are TGTGCCAGCAGTCCTGGGACAGGGCTCTCCGATACGCAGTATTTT.

This clone was recorded only once. The chain carries TRBV4-3 and TRBJ2-7, with TRBD2 as a possible D gene (5 bases). Trimming took off 1 base at V and 3 bases at J, with 7 bases between the two ends. This CDR3 has 13 residues. Germline CDR1 is LGHNA and CDR2 is YSLEER. The CDR3 is CASSQVGNYEQYF. In DNA form, the CDR3 reads TGCGCCAGCAGCCAAGTCGGGAACTACGAGCAGTACTTC.